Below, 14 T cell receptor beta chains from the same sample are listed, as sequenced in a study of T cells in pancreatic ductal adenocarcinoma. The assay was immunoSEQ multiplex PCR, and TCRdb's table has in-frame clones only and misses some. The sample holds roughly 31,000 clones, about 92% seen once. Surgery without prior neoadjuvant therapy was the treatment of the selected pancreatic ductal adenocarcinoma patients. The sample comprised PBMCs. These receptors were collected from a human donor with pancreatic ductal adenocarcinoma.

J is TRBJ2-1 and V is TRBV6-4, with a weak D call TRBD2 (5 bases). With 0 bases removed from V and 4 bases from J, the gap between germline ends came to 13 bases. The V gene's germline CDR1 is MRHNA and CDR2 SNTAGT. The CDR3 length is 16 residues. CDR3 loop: CASSDSLAPGYNEQFF. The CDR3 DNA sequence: TGTGCCAGCAGTGACTCTCTAGCACCGGGATACAATGAGCAGTTCTTC.

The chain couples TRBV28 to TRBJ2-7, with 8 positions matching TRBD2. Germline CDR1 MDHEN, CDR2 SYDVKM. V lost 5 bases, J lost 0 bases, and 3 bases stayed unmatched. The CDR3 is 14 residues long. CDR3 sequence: CASSGSGSSYEQYF. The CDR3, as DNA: TGTGCCAGCAGTGGAAGCGGGAGCTCCTACGAGCAGTACTTC.

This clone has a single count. The CDR3: CASSYRLDYEQYF. For the CDR3, the DNA is TGTGCCAGCAGTTACAGACTTGACTACGAGCAGTACTTC. The J gene is TRBJ2-7, the V gene TRBV6-5, with D unresolved. Germline-derived CDR1 and CDR2 are MNHEY and SVGAGI. CDR3 length: 13 residues. The V end lost 2 bases, the J end lost 3 bases, and 8 bases lay between the germline ends.

Here the CDR3 DNA reads TGTGCCAGCAGCACGTGGGCTAGCGGGAGGGCTTTCACAGATACGCAGTATTTT. Its protein is CASSTWASGRAFTDTQYF. The chain recombines TRBV11-2 with TRBJ2-3, with 12 bases fitting TRBD2. V shed 5 bases, J shed 2 bases, and the junction held 11 bases outside the gene matches. This CDR3 spans 18 amino acids. Germline values: CDR1 SGHAT, CDR2 FQNNGV. The full variable domain, completed using reference TRBV11-2 and TRBJ2-3, is EAGVAQSPRYKIIEKRQSVAFWCNPISGHATLYWYQQILGQGPKLLIQFQNNGVVDDSQLPKDRFSAERLKGVDSTLKIQPAKLEDSAVYLCASSTWASGRAFTDTQYFGPGTRLTVL.

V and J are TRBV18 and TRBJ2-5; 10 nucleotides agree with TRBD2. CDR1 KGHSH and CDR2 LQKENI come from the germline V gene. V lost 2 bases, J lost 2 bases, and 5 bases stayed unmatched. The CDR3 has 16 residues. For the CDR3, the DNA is TGTGCCAGCTCACCATTCGGGACTAGCGTACAAGAGACCCAGTACTTC. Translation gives CASSPFGTSVQETQYF.

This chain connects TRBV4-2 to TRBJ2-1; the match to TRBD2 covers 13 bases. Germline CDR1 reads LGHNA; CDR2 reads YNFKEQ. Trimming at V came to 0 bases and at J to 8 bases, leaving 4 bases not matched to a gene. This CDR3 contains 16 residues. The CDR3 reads CASSQELAGGGYEQFF. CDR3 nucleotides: TGTGCCAGCAGCCAAGAACTAGCGGGAGGGGGATATGAGCAGTTCTTC.

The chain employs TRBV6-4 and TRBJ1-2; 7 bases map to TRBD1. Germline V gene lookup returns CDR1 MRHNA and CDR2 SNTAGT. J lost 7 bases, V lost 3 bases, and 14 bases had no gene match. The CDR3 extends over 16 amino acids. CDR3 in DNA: TGTGCCAGCAGTGAGGGGGTCGGCAGGGGGAGGCCTGGCTACACCTTC. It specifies CASSEGVGRGRPGYTF.

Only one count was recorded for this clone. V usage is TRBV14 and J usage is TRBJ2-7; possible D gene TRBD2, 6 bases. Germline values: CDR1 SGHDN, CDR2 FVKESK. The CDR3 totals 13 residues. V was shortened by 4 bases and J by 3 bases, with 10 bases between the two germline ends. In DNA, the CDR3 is TGTGCCAGCAGCCCGGGACTCTACTACGAGCAGTACTTC. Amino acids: CASSPGLYYEQYF.

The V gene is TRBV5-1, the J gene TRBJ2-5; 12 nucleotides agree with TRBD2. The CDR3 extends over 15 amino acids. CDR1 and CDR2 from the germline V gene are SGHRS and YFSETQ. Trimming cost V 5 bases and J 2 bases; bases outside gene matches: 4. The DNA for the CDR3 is TGCGCCAGCAGTCGGGGGACTAGCGGGCAAGAGACCCAGTACTTC. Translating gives CASSRGTSGQETQYF.

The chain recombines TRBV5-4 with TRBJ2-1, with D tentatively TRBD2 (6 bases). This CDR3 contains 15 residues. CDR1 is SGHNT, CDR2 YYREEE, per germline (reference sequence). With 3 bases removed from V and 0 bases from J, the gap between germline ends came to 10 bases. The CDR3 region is CASSSGTGSYNEQFF. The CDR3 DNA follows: TGTGCCAGCAGCTCCGGGACTGGCTCCTACAATGAGCAGTTCTTC.

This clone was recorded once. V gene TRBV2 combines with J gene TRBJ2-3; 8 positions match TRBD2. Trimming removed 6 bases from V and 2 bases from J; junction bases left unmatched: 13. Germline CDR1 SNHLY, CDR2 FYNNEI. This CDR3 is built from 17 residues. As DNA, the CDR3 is TGTGCCAGCAGGGACGGACCGGGACTAGACCTCACAGATACGCAGTATTTT. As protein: CASRDGPGLDLTDTQYF.

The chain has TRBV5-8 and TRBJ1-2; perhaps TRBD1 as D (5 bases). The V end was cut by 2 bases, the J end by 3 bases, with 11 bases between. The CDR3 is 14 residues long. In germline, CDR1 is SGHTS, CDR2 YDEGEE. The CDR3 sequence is CASSFSRAYYGYTF. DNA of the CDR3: TGTGCCAGCAGCTTTTCCAGGGCCTACTATGGCTACACCTTC.

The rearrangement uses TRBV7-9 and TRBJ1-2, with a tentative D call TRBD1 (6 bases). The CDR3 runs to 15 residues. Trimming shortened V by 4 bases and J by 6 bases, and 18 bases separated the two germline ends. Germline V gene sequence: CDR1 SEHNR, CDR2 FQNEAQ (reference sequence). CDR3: CASSSLLSGVNGYTF. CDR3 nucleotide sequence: TGTGCCAGCAGCTCCCTGCTTTCAGGGGTTAATGGCTACACCTTC.

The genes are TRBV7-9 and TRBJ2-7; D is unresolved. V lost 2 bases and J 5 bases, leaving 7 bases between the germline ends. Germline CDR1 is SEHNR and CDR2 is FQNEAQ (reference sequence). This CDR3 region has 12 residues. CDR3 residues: CASSLMTDEQYF. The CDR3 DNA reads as TGTGCCAGCAGCTTAATGACGGACGAGCAGTACTTC.